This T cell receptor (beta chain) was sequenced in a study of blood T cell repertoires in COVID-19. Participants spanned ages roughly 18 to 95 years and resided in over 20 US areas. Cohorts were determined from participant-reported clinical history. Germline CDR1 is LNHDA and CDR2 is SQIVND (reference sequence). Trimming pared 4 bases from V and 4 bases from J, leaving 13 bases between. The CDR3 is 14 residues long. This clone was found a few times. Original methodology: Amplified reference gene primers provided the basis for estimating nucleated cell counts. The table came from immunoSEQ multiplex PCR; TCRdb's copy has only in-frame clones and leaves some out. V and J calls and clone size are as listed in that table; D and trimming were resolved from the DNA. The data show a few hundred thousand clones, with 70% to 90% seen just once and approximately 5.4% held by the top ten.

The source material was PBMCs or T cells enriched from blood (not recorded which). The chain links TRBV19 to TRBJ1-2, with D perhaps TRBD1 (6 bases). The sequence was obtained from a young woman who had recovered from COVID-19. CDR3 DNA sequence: TGTGCCAGTAGTAGACAAGGACAGTTCTATGGCTACACCTTC. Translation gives CASSRQGQFYGYTF.